This T cell receptor beta chain was profiled in a study of T cell clonality in common variable immunodeficiency. Sequenced by immunoSEQ multiplex PCR; TCRdb stores in-frame clones only, minus some. Altogether 30,000 to 40,000 clones were found in the sample, and no singletons occur. For at least one year, all CVID subjects received replacement immunoglobulin. Blood samples were heparinized, about 5 to 9 ml per donor. Details on this clone: What it binds is not known.

General study points: Common variable immunodeficiency TCR beta sequences reportedly had fewer deletions and N-nucleotide insertions.

The TCR sequence derives from a human donor with common variable immunodeficiency. The sequenced sample was peripheral blood mononuclear cells.

The DNA read from the CDR3 is TGTGCCAGTAGTAGCGACAGGAATCAGCCC. Encoded protein: CASSSDRNQP. The CDR3 in full is CASSSDRNQPQHF. V usage is TRBV19 and J usage is TRBJ1-5, with D possibly matching TRBD1 (6 bases). The read falls 3 residues short of the CDR3 end, and the missing part is taken from the germline J gene. This CDR3 region has 13 residues. Germline CDR1 is LNHDA and CDR2 is SQIVND (reference sequence). V lost 4 bases to trimming and J lost 4 bases, with 8 bases between them.